A single sample gave rise to the 23 T cell receptor beta chains below, sequenced in a study of blood T cell repertoires in COVID-19. Generated by immunoSEQ multiplex PCR, the TCRdb table keeps only in-frame clones and is missing some. The repertoire includes approximately 61,000 clones, roughly 80% of them detected once, and 5.5% to 7% sits in the top ten. Input material: peripheral blood. These receptors originate from an older woman with acute or convalescent COVID-19.

V is TRBV5-1 and J is TRBJ2-1, with D uncertain. The V end was cut by 0 bases, the J end by 2 bases, with 12 bases between. Germline V gene sequence: CDR1 SGHRS, CDR2 YFSETQ. The CDR3 has 16 amino acids. CDR3 protein: CASSLVVARTYNEQFF. CDR3 coding DNA: TGCGCCAGCAGCTTGGTCGTGGCTAGAACCTACAATGAGCAGTTCTTC.

The chain couples TRBV18 to TRBJ2-7; 11 bases align to TRBD2. CDR1 is KGHSH, CDR2 LQKENI, per germline. The CDR3 is 15 amino acids. J gave up 2 bases and V 3 bases, and 3 bases lay outside the gene matches. The CDR3 nucleotides are TGTGCCAGCTCACCGGGACTAGCGGAGACCTACGAGCAGTACTTC. Translating gives CASSPGLAETYEQYF. The variable domain in full, with the rest retrieved from reference TRBV18 and TRBJ2-7, is NAGVMQNPRHLVRRRGQEARLRCSPMKGHSHVYWYRQLPEEGLKFMVYLQKENIIDESGMPKERFSAEFPKEGPSILRIQQVVRGDSAAYFCASSPGLAETYEQYFGPGTRLTVT.

The rearrangement uses TRBV12-3 or TRBV12-4 and TRBJ1-2; D gene uncertain. V was cut by 5 bases and J by 7 bases, with 5 bases left in between. The CDR3 has 10 residues. CDR3 sequence: CASSRGGYTF. CDR3 sequence (DNA): TGTGCCAGCAGTCGCGGTGGCTACACCTTC.

The gene calls are TRBV7-9 and TRBJ2-2; D unresolved. The CDR3 has 14 amino acids. The germline V gene encodes CDR1 SEHNR and CDR2 FQNEAQ (reference sequence). V was trimmed by 5 bases and J by 3 bases, leaving 10 bases between them. The CDR3 DNA sequence: TGTGCCAGCAGCCCCACGGTGGACACCGGGGAGCTGTTTTTT. Its protein product is CASSPTVDTGELFF.

The V call is TRBV7-2, the J call TRBJ2-3, with TRBD2 matching over 8 bases. The germline V gene has CDR1 SGHTA and CDR2 FQGNSA. The CDR3 sequence is 16 residues long. The V segment lost 0 bases and the J segment 2 bases; nucleotides outside the gene matches: 4. The chain's CDR3 is CASSLAVAGNTDTQYF. CDR3 coding DNA: TGTGCCAGCAGCTTAGCGGTAGCGGGGAACACAGATACGCAGTATTTT.

This clone was found once. This rearrangement joins TRBV4-2 to TRBJ1-2; a possible D gene is TRBD1 (5 bases). The ends were cut back, 1 base at V and 4 bases at J, with 7 bases in the middle. The germline gives CDR1 LGHNA, CDR2 YNFKEQ. This CDR3 is built from 13 residues. DNA of the CDR3: TGTGCCAGCAGCCAAGGCGACAGCTATGGCTACACCTTC. Translating it yields CASSQGDSYGYTF.

The gene calls are TRBV9 and TRBJ2-1, with TRBD1 matching over 11 bases. This CDR3 contains 15 residues. The trim removed 4 bases at V and 6 bases at J, leaving 6 bases unmatched. Germline CDR1 is SGDLS and CDR2 is YYNGEE. The CDR3 loop is CASSPRGTGGNEQFF. CDR3 nucleotides: TGTGCCAGCAGCCCCCGCGGGACAGGGGGCAATGAGCAGTTCTTC.

This clone was counted only a few times. The genes are TRBV6-4 and TRBJ2-1; 11 bases agree with TRBD2. The V segment lost 5 bases and the J segment 3 bases; nucleotides outside the gene matches: 3. This CDR3 is 15 amino acids long. Germline V gene sequence: CDR1 MRHNA, CDR2 SNTAGT. In nucleotides, the CDR3 is TGTGCCAGCAGTCCCGGGACTAGCGGCTACAATGAGCAGTTCTTC. Protein sequence: CASSPGTSGYNEQFF.

The V and J genes are TRBV30 and TRBJ2-7; 7 bases line up with TRBD1. The CDR3 totals 17 residues. The germline CDR1 and CDR2 sequences are GTSNPN and SVGIG (reference sequence). The V segment lost 2 bases and the J segment 7 bases; nucleotides outside the gene matches: 20. CDR3 loop: CAWSLSVVTGAPREQYF. Here the CDR3 DNA reads TGTGCCTGGAGTCTCTCCGTAGTTACAGGGGCTCCCAGGGAGCAGTACTTC.

The chain couples TRBV19 to TRBJ2-7; D perhaps matches TRBD1 (5 bases). V lost 1 base and J 5 bases, leaving 9 bases between the germline ends. Germline V CDR1 and CDR2: LNHDA, SQIVND (reference sequence). There are 13 residues in the CDR3. CDR3 sequence (DNA): TGTGCCAGTAGTATAGGCAGGGCCGACGAGCAGTACTTC. Its translation is CASSIGRADEQYF.

The gene calls are TRBV5-7 and TRBJ1-1; perhaps TRBD1 as D (6 bases). TRBV5-7 carries the ORF label, with uncertain function. V was clipped by 5 bases and J by 7 bases, with 24 bases between them. This CDR3 is 16 amino acids long. The CDR3 protein is CASRSRTDSRFFEAFF. The CDR3 DNA reads as TGTGCCAGCAGGTCACGGACGGACAGCCGGTTCTTTGAAGCTTTCTTT.

The J gene is TRBJ1-1, the V gene TRBV7-2, with TRBD1 identical over 7 bases. The CDR3 consists of 14 residues. J lost 8 bases, V lost 7 bases, and 13 bases had no gene match. Germline lookup yields CDR1 SGHTA and CDR2 FQGNSA. The CDR3: CASTLSGPGQEAFF. CDR3 in DNA: TGTGCCAGCACCCTTAGTGGGCCGGGACAGGAAGCTTTCTTT.

The chain links TRBV7-3 to TRBJ2-5, with 7 bases fitting TRBD2. The length of the CDR3 is 10 residues. J gave up 5 bases and V 11 bases, and 2 bases lay outside the gene matches. CDR1 is SGHTA and CDR2 is FQGTGA in the germline V gene. CDR3 amino acids: CAFGGETQYF. CDR3 bases: TGTGCCTTCGGGGGGGAGACCCAGTACTTC. The entire variable domain, with the rest obtained from reference TRBV7-3 and TRBJ2-5, is as follows: GAGVSQTPSNKVTEKGKYVELRCDPISGHTALYWYRQSLGQGPEFLIYFQGTGAADDSGLPNDRFFAVRPEGSVSTLKIQRTERGDSAVYLCAFGGETQYFGPGTRLLVL.

V gene TRBV3-1 (or the pseudogene TRBV3-2) combines with J gene TRBJ1-6, with D possibly matching TRBD1 (5 bases). The V gene lost 4 bases and the J gene lost 10 bases, with 20 bases spanning the gap. The CDR3 spans 16 residues. Germline values: CDR1 LGHDT, CDR2 YNNKEL (reference sequence). CDR3 region: CASSRRPDTFISPLHF. The CDR3, as DNA: TGTGCCAGCAGCCGGAGACCGGACACGTTCATCTCACCCCTCCACTTT.

Within the sample, this clone is medium-sized (0.01 to 0.1%). V and J are TRBV7-6 and TRBJ2-5; 8 bases map to TRBD2. CDR1 is SGHVS and CDR2 is FNYEAQ in the germline V gene. V trimming: 5 bases; J trimming: 4 bases; junction bases outside the gene matches: 12. This CDR3 contains 16 residues. CDR3 amino acids: CASSKTSGGIRETQYF. Here the CDR3 DNA reads TGTGCCAGCAGCAAAACGTCGGGGGGGATAAGAGAGACCCAGTACTTC.

This clone was picked up a small number of times. V gene TRBV11-2 combines with J gene TRBJ2-7, with D unresolved. The CDR3 length is 14 residues. V gave up 4 bases and J gave up 0 bases, with 10 bases separating them. The germline V gene encodes CDR1 SGHAT and CDR2 FQNNGV. The CDR3 sequence: CASSSGPLSYEQYF. CDR3 nucleotide sequence: TGTGCCAGCAGCTCCGGTCCCCTCTCCTACGAGCAGTACTTC.

The chain carries TRBV10-3 and TRBJ2-5; possibly TRBD2 for D (7 bases). V lost 4 bases, J lost 0 bases, and 15 bases lay in between. The CDR3 is 16 residues long. The V gene's germline CDR1 is ENHRY and CDR2 SYGVKD. The CDR3 reads CAISAAGATYQETQYF. In DNA form, the CDR3 reads TGTGCCATCAGTGCGGCGGGGGCTACGTACCAAGAGACCCAGTACTTC.

This sequence joins TRBV5-1 and TRBJ2-3; 11 positions agree with TRBD2. With V trimmed by 0 bases and J by 6 bases, 12 bases remained unmatched. The germline CDR1 and CDR2 sequences are SGHRS and YFSETQ. The CDR3 totals 18 residues. The chain's CDR3 is CASSLVSLSGGAPDTQYF. The CDR3 nucleotides are TGCGCCAGCAGCTTGGTCTCCCTTAGCGGGGGGGCCCCCGATACGCAGTATTTT.

This chain links TRBV5-1 with TRBJ2-5; 10 positions match TRBD2. The CDR3 covers 14 residues. With V trimmed by 4 bases and J by 4 bases, 4 bases remained unmatched. CDR1 and CDR2 from the germline V gene are SGHRS and YFSETQ. CDR3 coding DNA: TGCGCCAGCAGCAGGAGGACTAGCGGAGAGACCCAGTACTTC. As protein: CASSRRTSGETQYF.

In its sample, this clone was seen a few times. V and J are TRBV23-1 and TRBJ1-2; 7 bases agree with TRBD1. TRBV23-1 is identified as an open reading frame with a role that is uncertain. The CDR3 length is 13 residues. After removal of 6 bases from V and 3 bases from J, the junction contained 4 bases not matched to a gene. CDR3 coding DNA: TGCGCCAGCAGCTTCGACAGGGACTATGGCTACACCTTC. Its translation is CASSFDRDYGYTF.

The rearrangement uses TRBV21-1 and TRBJ1-4; TRBD1 was called by the table and not checked on the DNA. TRBV21-1 is classified as a pseudogene. The CDR3 runs to 17 residues. In DNA, the CDR3 is TGTGCCAGCAGCACCCGGGACAGGGGGCCGGCTAATGAAAAACTGTTTTTT. As protein: CASSTRDRGPANEKLFF.

V gene TRBV7-2 combines with J gene TRBJ2-7; possible D gene TRBD2, 6 bases. This CDR3 is built from 15 residues. The V gene lost 2 bases and the J gene lost 2 bases, with 13 bases spanning the gap. Germline values: CDR1 SGHTA, CDR2 FQGNSA. CDR3 sequence (DNA): TGTGCCAGCAGCTTAATCCCCGGGGGAACCTACGAGCAGTACTTC. It translates to CASSLIPGGTYEQYF.

This chain joins TRBV19 and TRBJ1-2; 9 bases are shared with TRBD1. The CDR3 has 14 residues. Germline V gene sequence: CDR1 LNHDA, CDR2 SQIVND (reference sequence). V trimming: 6 bases; J trimming: 5 bases; junction bases outside the gene matches: 7. The CDR3 region is CASRPQGTGYGYTF. In DNA, the CDR3 is TGTGCCAGTAGACCACAGGGGACAGGGTATGGCTACACCTTC.